The 5 T cell receptor beta chains given below trace back to one sample, sequenced in a study of blood T cells in healthy people across ages. The second PCR ran roughly 7 to 12 cycles with a sample-barcoded 5' primer and J-beta primers. In TCRdb, the 5' RACE reads were re-called with MiXCR into one record per CDR3 protein. This table has around 520,000 distinct CDR3 sequences, about 27% appearing once. Separately, the same data were catalogued under a study of T cells of mothers and their children.

The sequenced material came from blood. These receptors originate from a boy aged 2-9 years in good health.

This clonotype has only a few counts. The chain links TRBV29-1 to TRBJ2-3, with a possible D match to TRBD2 (6 bases). CDR1 is SQVTM and CDR2 is ANQGSEA in the germline V gene. Trimming cost V 4 bases and J 10 bases, with 15 bases left between them. The CDR3 length is 12 residues. The CDR3 nucleotides are TGCAGCGTTGCTAGCGAAGGGGAAGCGCAGTATTTT. Its translation is CSVASEGEAQYF.

The chain uses TRBV4-1 and TRBJ2-7; D call uncertain. CDR3 length: 14 residues. The germline V gene has CDR1 MGHRA and CDR2 YSYEKL. Trimming pared 0 bases from V and 3 bases from J, leaving 9 bases between. Here the CDR3 reads CASSQDPANYEQYF. Here the CDR3 DNA reads TGCGCCAGCAGCCAAGATCCAGCGAACTACGAGCAGTACTTC.

The rearrangement links TRBV7-6 to TRBJ2-1; D is unresolved. V shed 8 bases and J shed 1 base, with 15 bases lying between them. Per the germline V gene, CDR1 is SGHVS and CDR2 is FNYEAQ. The CDR3 consists of 15 residues. The CDR3 coding sequence is TGTGCCAGCTCCAAGGGCGGCCCATCCTACAATGAGCAGTTCTTC. Protein: CASSKGGPSYNEQFF.

In its sample, this clonotype was seen a few times. The V call is TRBV7-2, the J call TRBJ1-4; D is uncertain. The CDR3 covers 15 residues. CDR1 is SGHTA, CDR2 FQGNSA, per germline. V was pared by 2 bases and J by 0 bases, with 7 bases between. Here the CDR3 reads CASSLQRATNEKLFF. The CDR3 DNA sequence: TGTGCCAGCAGCTTACAGAGGGCAACTAATGAAAAACTGTTTTTT.

This clonotype came up a few times. This chain uses TRBV12-3 or TRBV12-4 with TRBJ2-1; 9 nucleotides align to TRBD2. The CDR3 is 14 amino acids. The V gene end was trimmed by 3 bases and the J gene end by 7 bases; junction bases not matched to a gene: 4. Written as DNA, the CDR3 is TGTGCCAGCAGTTTGGGCGGGAGGGGGAATGAGCAGTTCTTC. Translated: CASSLGGRGNEQFF.